The sequence of this TCR beta chain was determined in a study of cytomegalovirus exposure and HLA in healthy donors. Findings and limits, study-wide: After further analysis at a later stage, 16,951 TCR beta sequences were associated with HLA alleles at 0.05 false discovery rate. The study put some 150 TCR beta chains on its list as cytomegalovirus-associated. Later analysis suggested most CMV-associated TCR beta chains were HLA-restricted. It was in a later analysis that TCR association rates were seen to vary by HLA locus, highest for DRB1 and lowest for HLA-C.

Comment on this clone: The antigen remains undetermined.

The germline V gene has CDR1 SGHAT and CDR2 FQNNGV. The CDR3 contains 15 residues. J lost 3 bases, V lost 5 bases, and 6 bases had no gene match. Primers for the PCR totalled 60 Vbeta and 13 Jbeta. Sequencing used immunoSEQ multiplex PCR; TCRdb keeps in-frame clones, though not all of them. This table lists around 140,000 clones. The TCR originated in a woman aged 40 to 50 in good health and CMV-seronegative. Sequencing input: PBMCs. J is TRBJ1-4 and V is TRBV11-2; 7 positions agree with TRBD1. The CDR3 here is CASSATGTANEKLFF. The CDR3 region has the DNA TGTGCCAGCAGCGCCACCGGGACAGCTAATGAAAAACTGTTTTTT.